One sample yielded the 24 T cell receptor beta chains listed below, sequenced in a study of blood T cell repertoires in COVID-19. TCRdb's table, derived via immunoSEQ multiplex PCR, lists solely in-frame clones and lacks some. The repertoire holds 250,000 or so clones, with around 84% as singletons. Sequencing was carried out using peripheral blood. These receptor sequences come from a man aged 55 to 70 with acute or convalescent COVID-19.

The chain employs TRBV3-1 (or the pseudogene TRBV3-2) and TRBJ2-1, with 7 bases identical to TRBD1. V lost 2 bases, J lost 3 bases, and 7 bases stayed unmatched. The CDR3 runs to 16 residues. Germline loops: CDR1 LGHDT, CDR2 YNNKEL (reference sequence). The CDR3 here is CASSQRPQGSYNEQFF. CDR3 in DNA: TGTGCCAGCAGCCAAAGGCCACAGGGGAGCTACAATGAGCAGTTCTTC.

The rearrangement links TRBV7-6 to TRBJ2-7, with a possible D match to TRBD2 (6 bases). CDR3 length: 14 amino acids. Germline lookup yields CDR1 SGHVS and CDR2 FNYEAQ. The germline V and J ends were trimmed by 4 bases and 4 bases, with 14 bases remaining between them. Written as DNA, the CDR3 is TGTGCCAGCAGCTCCGGGAGCTCAGGTTACGAGCAGTACTTC. As protein: CASSSGSSGYEQYF.

This clone has more than one count but fewer than ten. The chain joins TRBV19 to TRBJ1-5; 9 bases match TRBD1. Per the germline V gene, CDR1 is LNHDA and CDR2 is SQIVND (reference sequence). This CDR3 has 19 amino acids. Trimming cost V 4 bases and J 2 bases; bases outside gene matches: 15. The CDR3 bases are TGTGCCAGTAGTACCTCCGGGACAGGGAATTCGTTTGGCAATCAGCCCCAGCATTTT. Its translation: CASSTSGTGNSFGNQPQHF.

The gene calls are TRBV2 and TRBJ2-3; TRBD1 agrees at 11 bases. CDR1 is SNHLY and CDR2 is FYNNEI in the germline V gene. Trimming removed 8 bases from V and 6 bases from J; junction bases left unmatched: 7. The CDR3 has 14 amino acids. CDR3 bases: TGTGCCAGCGGGGGACAGGGGGAGTGGGATACGCAGTATTTT. It is translated as CASGGQGEWDTQYF.

The rearrangement uses TRBV6-5 and TRBJ2-3; TRBD2 matches 9 bases. The junction had 9 bases not matched to a gene; V was cut back by 5 bases and J by 6 bases. The CDR3 consists of 15 residues. Germline values: CDR1 MNHEY, CDR2 SVGAGI. For the CDR3, the DNA is TGTGCCAGCAGTCGCTGGCGGGGGGGCATGGATACGCAGTATTTT. This translates into CASSRWRGGMDTQYF.

This chain joins TRBV6-2 or TRBV6-3 and TRBJ2-3; 8 bases are a match to TRBD2. This CDR3 is 16 amino acids long. Trimming cost V 2 bases and J 0 bases; bases outside gene matches: 4. Germline lookup yields CDR1 MNHEY and CDR2 SVGEGT. Written as DNA, the CDR3 is TGTGCCAGCAGTTACCTCCTAGCGGGTAGCACAGATACGCAGTATTTT. Translation gives CASSYLLAGSTDTQYF.

The rearrangement joins TRBV9 to TRBJ2-3; 12 nucleotides agree with TRBD2. V lost 0 bases to trimming and J lost 2 bases; unmatched junction nucleotides: 7. The V gene's germline CDR1 is SGDLS and CDR2 YYNGEE. The CDR3 totals 18 residues. CDR3: CASSVVPTSGGHTDTQYF. The CDR3 DNA follows: TGTGCCAGCAGCGTAGTCCCGACTAGCGGGGGCCACACAGATACGCAGTATTTT.

V gene TRBV19 combines with J gene TRBJ1-5; 10 bases map to TRBD1. CDR1 LNHDA and CDR2 SQIVND come from the germline V gene (reference sequence). The CDR3 is 14 residues long. J was trimmed by 1 base and V by 8 bases; bases with no gene match: 2. The CDR3 bases are TGTGCCAGTTCGGGACAGGGGAGCAATCAGCCCCAGCATTTT. It is translated as CASSGQGSNQPQHF.

This clone was detected only a few times. This chain connects TRBV9 to TRBJ2-5, with 10 bases that match TRBD1. V was pared by 3 bases and J by 1 base, with 6 bases of the junction left unmatched. The CDR3 has 16 residues. Germline assignment: CDR1 SGDLS and CDR2 YYNGEE. As DNA, the CDR3 is TGTGCCAGCAGCGAAAGGACAGGGGGGCCCCAAGAGACCCAGTACTTC. Translated, it gives CASSERTGGPQETQYF.

This rearrangement joins TRBV7-2 to TRBJ2-7; tentative D call: TRBD2 (6 bases). The V end was cut by 5 bases, the J end by 0 bases, with 8 bases between. CDR3 length: 13 residues. The germline CDR1 and CDR2 sequences are SGHTA and FQGNSA. CDR3 sequence (DNA): TGTGCCAGCAGCCCGGGGGTCTCCTACGAGCAGTACTTC. This sequence encodes CASSPGVSYEQYF. The full variable domain, in which reference TRBV7-2 and TRBJ2-7 provide the parts outside the CDR3, is GAGVSQSPSNKVTEKGKDVELRCDPISGHTALYWYRQSLGQGLEFLIYFQGNSAPDKSGLPSDRFSAERTGGSVSTLTIQRTQQEDSAVYLCASSPGVSYEQYFGPGTRLTVT.

This clone was seen a few times. The chain combines TRBV7-2 with TRBJ1-5; maybe TRBD1 (6 bases). This CDR3 is 17 amino acids long. The V and J ends lost 1 base and 1 base respectively, with 14 bases between them. Looked up from germline, CDR1 is SGHTA and CDR2 is FQGNSA. In nucleotides, the CDR3 is TGTGCCAGCAGCTTAGTGGGCGGGGGCGCGAGCAATCAGCCCCAGCATTTT. Translation gives CASSLVGGGASNQPQHF. Full variable domain (missing parts from reference TRBV7-2 and TRBJ1-5): GAGVSQSPSNKVTEKGKDVELRCDPISGHTALYWYRQSLGQGLEFLIYFQGNSAPDKSGLPSDRFSAERTGGSVSTLTIQRTQQEDSAVYLCASSLVGGGASNQPQHFGDGTRLSIL.

The chain combines TRBV28 with TRBJ2-5; 8 nucleotides match TRBD2. V lost 4 bases to trimming and J lost 0 bases; unmatched junction nucleotides: 4. The V gene's germline CDR1 is MDHEN and CDR2 SYDVKM. The CDR3 is 15 amino acids. The CDR3 nucleotides are TGTGCCAGCAGTTCACTAGCGGCGTACCAAGAGACCCAGTACTTC. This sequence encodes CASSSLAAYQETQYF.

There are many counts of this clone. The genes are TRBV29-1 and TRBJ1-2, with 11 nucleotides matching TRBD1. Germline trimming cut 7 bases from V and 3 bases from J; bases unmatched to any gene: 1. The CDR3 has 12 residues. Germline loops: CDR1 SQVTM, CDR2 ANQGSEA. CDR3: CSGGQGDYGYTF. The CDR3, as DNA: TGCAGCGGGGGACAGGGGGACTATGGCTACACCTTC.

The table lists this clone with a few counts. The V call is TRBV7-9, the J call TRBJ1-1, with D maybe TRBD1 (6 bases). The CDR3 is made up of 15 amino acids. Germline V CDR1 and CDR2: SEHNR, FQNEAQ (reference sequence). The V end lost 6 bases, the J end lost 1 base, and 15 bases lay between the germline ends. The CDR3 loop reads CASSPTQGRNTEAFF. The CDR3 bases are TGTGCCAGCAGTCCCACACAGGGAAGGAACACTGAAGCTTTCTTT.

The rearrangement joins TRBV6-2 or TRBV6-3 to TRBJ2-1; 12 bases are a match to TRBD2. The CDR3 contains 16 residues. Germline values: CDR1 MNHEY, CDR2 SVGEGT. The V and J ends lost 2 bases and 7 bases, in that order; junction bases with no gene match: 6. The CDR3 DNA sequence: TGTGCCAGCAGTTACCCTAGACTAGCGGGAGAGAATGAGCAGTTCTTC. Amino acids: CASSYPRLAGENEQFF.

This clone turned up a few times. The chain uses TRBV5-4 and TRBJ1-2; D is perhaps TRBD1 (6 bases). Germline loops: CDR1 SGHNT, CDR2 YYREEE (reference sequence). The length of the CDR3 is 16 residues. V gave up 4 bases and J gave up 0 bases, with 16 bases separating them. CDR3 in DNA: TGTGCCAGCAGCCCCCAGGGGCGGGGGACTAACTATGGCTACACCTTC. The encoded protein is CASSPQGRGTNYGYTF.

This clone was observed once. The gene calls are TRBV18 and TRBJ2-3; possible D gene TRBD2, 6 bases. CDR3 size: 15 residues. Germline CDR1 is KGHSH and CDR2 is LQKENI. The V and J ends lost 4 bases and 2 bases respectively, with 13 bases between them. The CDR3: CASSRTGLHTDTQYF. The CDR3 DNA sequence: TGTGCCAGCTCACGCACGGGACTCCACACAGATACGCAGTATTTT.

The DNA for the CDR3 is TGTGCCAGCAGCAACCGGGACAGGGGGTACGAGCAGTACTTC. This codes for CASSNRDRGYEQYF. This sequence joins TRBV3-1 (or the pseudogene TRBV3-2) and TRBJ2-7; TRBD1 aligns across 11 bases. The junction had 4 bases not matched to a gene; V was cut back by 5 bases and J by 4 bases. The CDR3 totals 14 residues. Germline CDR1 is LGHDT and CDR2 is YNNKEL (reference sequence).

The chain combines TRBV29-1 with TRBJ2-3, with unresolved D. Germline V CDR1 and CDR2: SQVTM, ANQGSEA. The CDR3 consists of 14 residues. Trimming took 4 bases from V and 0 from J, leaving 11 bases between them. The CDR3 DNA follows: TGCAGCGTTGGGGCCGGCCCTAGCACAGATACGCAGTATTTT. It encodes CSVGAGPSTDTQYF.

For the CDR3, the DNA is TGTGCCAGCAGTCTTCGACAGGCCGCTTGGGTGGGGGCTGAAGCTTTCTTT. Its translation is CASSLRQAAWVGAEAFF. J is TRBJ1-1 and V is TRBV28; TRBD1 might be the D (6 bases). The V end lost 5 bases, the J end lost 6 bases, and 25 bases lay between the germline ends. The CDR3 runs 17 residues. Germline CDR1 MDHEN, CDR2 SYDVKM.

The chain recombines TRBV9 with TRBJ2-1; no clear D gene. V was pared by 0 bases and J by 0 bases, with 10 bases between. Germline V gives CDR1 SGDLS, CDR2 YYNGEE. The CDR3 extends over 16 amino acids. The DNA for the CDR3 is TGTGCCAGCAGCGTAGTTGAGAGAAGCTCCTACAATGAGCAGTTCTTC. Its translation: CASSVVERSSYNEQFF.

J is TRBJ1-4 and V is TRBV10-3; a possible D gene is TRBD1 (6 bases). The CDR3 is made up of 14 amino acids. Germline CDR1 and CDR2: ENHRY and SYGVKD. Deletions cut 10 bases from V and 0 bases from J, with 12 bases between. CDR3 loop: CATGQRPTNEKLFF. The CDR3 bases are TGTGCCACCGGACAGAGACCAACTAATGAAAAACTGTTTTTT.

V is TRBV5-1 and J is TRBJ2-2, with 9 bases matching TRBD1. This CDR3 region has 15 residues. CDR1 and CDR2 from the germline V gene are SGHRS and YFSETQ. Trimming at V came to 7 bases and at J to 4 bases, leaving 8 bases not matched to a gene. CDR3 coding DNA: TGCGCCAGCTTCCGGGACAGGGCTAGCACCGGGGAGCTGTTTTTT. Translating it yields CASFRDRASTGELFF.

The V and J genes are TRBV10-3 and TRBJ2-6, with 8 nucleotides matching TRBD1. CDR1 and CDR2 from the germline V gene are ENHRY and SYGVKD. There are 17 residues in the CDR3. V lost 6 bases and J lost 4; bases outside the gene matches: 11. CDR3 sequence reads: CAISRGRGIDGANVLTF. CDR3 DNA: TGTGCCATCAGCAGGGGGCGCGGGATAGACGGGGCCAACGTCCTGACTTTC.